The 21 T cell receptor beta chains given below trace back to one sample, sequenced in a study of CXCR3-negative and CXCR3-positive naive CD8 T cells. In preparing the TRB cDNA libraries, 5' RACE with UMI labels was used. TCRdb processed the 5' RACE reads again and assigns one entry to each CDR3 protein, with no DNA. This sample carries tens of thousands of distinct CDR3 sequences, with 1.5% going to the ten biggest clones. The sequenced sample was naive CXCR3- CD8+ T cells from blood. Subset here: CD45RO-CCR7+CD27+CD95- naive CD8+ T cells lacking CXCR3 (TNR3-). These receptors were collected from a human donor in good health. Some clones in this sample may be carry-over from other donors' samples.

This CDR3 is CASTPGVGRGEKLFF. This sequence joins TRBV7-8 and TRBJ1-4; TCRdb lists TRBD1, though no DNA is available to test this call. The CDR3 sequence is 15 residues long. Germline V CDR1 and CDR2: SGHVS, FQNEAQ.

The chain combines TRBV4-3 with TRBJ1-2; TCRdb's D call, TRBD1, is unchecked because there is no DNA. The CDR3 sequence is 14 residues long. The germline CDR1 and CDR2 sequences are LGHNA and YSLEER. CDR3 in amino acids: CASSQDGGNYGYTF.

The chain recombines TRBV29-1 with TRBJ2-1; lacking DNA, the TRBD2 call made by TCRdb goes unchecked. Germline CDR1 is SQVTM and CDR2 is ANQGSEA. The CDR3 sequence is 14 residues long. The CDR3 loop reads CSVEWASGRPDQFF.

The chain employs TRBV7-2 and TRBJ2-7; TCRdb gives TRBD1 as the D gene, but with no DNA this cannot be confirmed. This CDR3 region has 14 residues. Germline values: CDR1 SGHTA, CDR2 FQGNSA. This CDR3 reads CASSYTGVAYEQYF. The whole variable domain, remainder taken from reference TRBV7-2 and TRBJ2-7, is GAGVSQSPSNKVTEKGKDVELRCDPISGHTALYWYRQSLGQGLEFLIYFQGNSAPDKSGLPSDRFSAERTGGSVSTLTIQRTQQEDSAVYLCASSYTGVAYEQYFGPGTRLTVT.

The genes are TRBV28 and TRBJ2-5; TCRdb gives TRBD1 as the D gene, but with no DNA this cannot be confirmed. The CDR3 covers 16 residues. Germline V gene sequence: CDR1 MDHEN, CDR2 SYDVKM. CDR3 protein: CASSPGGGRLQETQYF. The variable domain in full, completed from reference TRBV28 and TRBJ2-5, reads DVKVTQSSRYLVKRTGEKVFLECVQDMDHENMFWYRQDPGLGLRLIYFSYDVKMKEKGDIPEGYSVSREKKERFSLILESASTNQTSMYLCASSPGGGRLQETQYFGPGTRLLVL.

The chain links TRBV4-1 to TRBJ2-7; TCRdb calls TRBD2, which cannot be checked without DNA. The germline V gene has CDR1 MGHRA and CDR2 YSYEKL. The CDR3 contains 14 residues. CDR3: CASSHVAGDYEQYF.

The CDR3 region is CASSPSDRDRETPSPYEQYF. The rearrangement joins TRBV5-1 to TRBJ2-7; no DNA is available, so the TRBD1 call from TCRdb remains unchecked. Germline values: CDR1 SGHRS, CDR2 YFSETQ. This CDR3 comprises 20 residues.

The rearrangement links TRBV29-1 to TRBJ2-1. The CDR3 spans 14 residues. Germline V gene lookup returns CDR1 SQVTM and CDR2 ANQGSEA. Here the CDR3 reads CSVEVLDSYNEQFF.

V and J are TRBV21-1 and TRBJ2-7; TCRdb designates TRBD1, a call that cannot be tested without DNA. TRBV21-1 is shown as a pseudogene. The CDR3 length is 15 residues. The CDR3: CASSTGQGGLKEQYF.

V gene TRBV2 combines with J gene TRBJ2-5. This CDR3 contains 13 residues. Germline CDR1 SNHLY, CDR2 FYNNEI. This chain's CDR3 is CASSEAGEETQYF.

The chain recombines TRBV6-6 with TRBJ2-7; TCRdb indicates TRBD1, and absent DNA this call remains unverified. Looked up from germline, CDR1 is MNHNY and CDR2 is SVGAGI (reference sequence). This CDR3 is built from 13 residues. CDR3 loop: CATRSGSSYEQYF.

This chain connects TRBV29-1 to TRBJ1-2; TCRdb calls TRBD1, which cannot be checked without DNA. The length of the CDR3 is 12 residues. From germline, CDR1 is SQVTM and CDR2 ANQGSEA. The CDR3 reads CSVTDRADGYTF.

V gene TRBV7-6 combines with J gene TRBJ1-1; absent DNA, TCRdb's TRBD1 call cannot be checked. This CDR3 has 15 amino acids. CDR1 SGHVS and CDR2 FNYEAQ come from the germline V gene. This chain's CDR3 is CASSLGREGNTEAFF.

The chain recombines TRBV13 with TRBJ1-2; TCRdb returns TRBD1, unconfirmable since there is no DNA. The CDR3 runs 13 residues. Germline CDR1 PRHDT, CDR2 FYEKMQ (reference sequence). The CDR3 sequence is CASSPTGNYGYTF.

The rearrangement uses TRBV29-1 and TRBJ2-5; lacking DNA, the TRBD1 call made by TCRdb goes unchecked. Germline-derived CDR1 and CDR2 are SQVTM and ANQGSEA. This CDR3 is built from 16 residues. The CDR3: CSVEGGSGPLIETQYF.

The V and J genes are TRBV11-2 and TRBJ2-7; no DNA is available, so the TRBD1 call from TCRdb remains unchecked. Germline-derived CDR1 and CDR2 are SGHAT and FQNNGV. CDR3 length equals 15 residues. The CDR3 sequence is CASSLYRGISYEQYF.

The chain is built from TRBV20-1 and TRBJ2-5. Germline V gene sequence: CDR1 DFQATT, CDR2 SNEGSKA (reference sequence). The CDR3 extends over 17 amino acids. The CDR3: CSASLLIRRTYQETQYF.

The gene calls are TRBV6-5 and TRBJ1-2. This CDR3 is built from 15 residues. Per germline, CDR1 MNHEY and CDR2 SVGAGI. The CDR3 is CASSLQRVGNYGYTF.

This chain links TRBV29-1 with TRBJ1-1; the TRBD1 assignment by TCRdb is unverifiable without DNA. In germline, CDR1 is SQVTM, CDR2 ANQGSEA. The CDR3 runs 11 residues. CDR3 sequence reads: CSVGGVTEAFF.

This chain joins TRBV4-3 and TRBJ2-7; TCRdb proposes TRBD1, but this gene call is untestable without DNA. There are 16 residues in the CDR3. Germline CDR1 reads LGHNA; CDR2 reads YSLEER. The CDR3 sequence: CASSQEVGDGTYEQYF.

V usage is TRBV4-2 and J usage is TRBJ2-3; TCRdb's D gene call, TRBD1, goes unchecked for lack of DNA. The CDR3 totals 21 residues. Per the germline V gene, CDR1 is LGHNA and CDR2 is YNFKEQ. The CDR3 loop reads CASSPRASPGREGVSTDTQYF.